This TCR beta chain was captured by sequencing in a study of blood T cell repertoires in COVID-19. Study-level information: The United States, Italy and Spain provided the acute and convalescent COVID-19 samples.

From germline, CDR1 is SNHLY and CDR2 FYNNEI. The germline V and J ends were trimmed by 4 bases and 7 bases, with 11 bases remaining between them. The CDR3 spans 14 residues. Per the original methods: How many nucleated cells were present was estimated from reference gene primer amplification. TCRdb's copy holds only in-frame clones and misses some; the assay was immunoSEQ multiplex PCR. From that table come the V and J calls and clone size; the DNA was used to work out D and trimming. The data hold about 100,000 clones, with 84% observed a single time. The TCR was taken from a man between 65 and 80 years old with active or convalescent COVID-19. J is TRBJ1-6 and V is TRBV2, with D possibly TRBD1 on 5 matching bases. Sequencing used peripheral blood. CDR3 amino acids: CASSVGQGNSPLHF. The CDR3 bases are TGTGCCAGCAGTGTAGGGCAGGGAAATTCACCCCTCCACTTT.